This TCR beta chain emerged from a study of blood T cell repertoires in COVID-19. About the study: COVID-19 samples, acute and convalescent, were from the United States, Italy and Spain.

In the authors' methods: Researchers report that nucleated cell counts were estimated from reference gene primer amplification. Profiling relied on immunoSEQ multiplex PCR, and the TCRdb table lists in-frame clones only, not all of them. V, J and clone size are those of that table, while D and trimming were read from the DNA. The data hold about 45,000 clones, with over 75% observed a single time. The CDR3 consists of 14 residues. Trimming shortened V by 8 bases and J by 5 bases, and 18 bases separated the two germline ends. Germline V gives CDR1 WNHNN, CDR2 SYGVQD (reference sequence). The V call is TRBV10-1, the J call TRBJ2-5, with D unclear. The sample comprised peripheral blood. The receptor comes from a woman of 80 years or more with acute or convalescent COVID-19. The CDR3 reads CASSRAGQTETQYF. The CDR3 DNA follows: TGCGCCAGCTCACGAGCAGGCCAGACGGAGACCCAGTACTTC.